This T cell receptor (beta chain) is from a study of cytomegalovirus exposure and HLA in healthy donors. V lost 2 bases, J lost 7 bases, and 9 bases lay in between. The germline V gene encodes CDR1 MGHRA and CDR2 YSYEKL. This CDR3 comprises 13 residues. Study results and caveats: Rarity characterized most TCR sequences, yet some public TCRs appeared in many donors.

A word on this clone: Its target is not known.

TCRdb keeps only in-frame clones here, not all; method: immunoSEQ multiplex PCR. This table has fewer than 200,000 clones, about 80% appearing once. Material for sequencing was PBMCs. The receptor comes from a woman between 18 and 30 years old in good health and CMV-seropositive. The chain carries TRBV4-1 and TRBJ1-5; D gene ambiguous. CDR3 loop: CASSQPGNQPQHF. CDR3 in DNA: TGCGCCAGCAGCCAACCGGGGAACCAGCCCCAGCATTTT.